This is a list of T cell receptor beta chains from one sample in a study of blood T cell repertoires in COVID-19. Produced via immunoSEQ multiplex PCR; TCRdb's table is partial and in-frame only. The sample carries around 250,000 clones, 80% to 90% recorded once. The sample was PBMCs or T cells enriched from blood (not recorded which). These receptor sequences come from a woman aged 50 to 60 who had recovered from COVID-19. Each CDR3 is given with its conserved first and last residue. D genes are given only for firm matches. The size field is filled for only some rows; it gives once, few, many or a size class.

V,size,J,D,DNA,CDR3
TRBV5-1,NA,TRBJ2-7,NA,TGCGCCAGCAGCTTGACCCCAGGGAACGACGAGCAGTACTTC,CASSLTPGNDEQYF
TRBV27,NA,TRBJ1-2,TRBD1,TGTGCCAGCAGGATTTCCGGACAGGGCATCGTCGGCTACACCTTC,CASRISGQGIVGYTF
TRBV18,NA,TRBJ1-5,TRBD1,TGTGCCAGCTCACCTGGACAGGGGAATCAGCCCCAGCATTTT,CASSPGQGNQPQHF
TRBV5-1,NA,TRBJ1-1,NA,TGCGCCAGCAGCTTGGGAGGTTCGAACACTGAAGCTTTCTTT,CASSLGGSNTEAFF
TRBV9,NA,TRBJ1-3,TRBD1,TGTGCCAGCAGCGTCGGGGACAGGGGTTCTGGAAACACCATATATTTT,CASSVGDRGSGNTIYF
TRBV14,NA,TRBJ1-1,TRBD1,TGTGCCAGCAGCCATCTTTTCAGGGGGCAGAACACTGAAGCTTTCTTT,CASSHLFRGQNTEAFF
TRBV11-1,few,TRBJ2-3,TRBD2,TGTGCCAGCAGCCCTACTAGCGTTGGAGATACGCAGTATTTT,CASSPTSVGDTQYF
TRBV12-2,once,TRBJ2-5,NA,TGTGCAAGTCGGGGACTAGCCCAAGAGACCCAGTACTTC,CASRGLAQETQYF
TRBV5-1,NA,TRBJ2-7,NA,TGCGCCAGCAGCTTAGGCAGGGGGGTCCACGAGCAGTACTTC,CASSLGRGVHEQYF
TRBV28,NA,TRBJ2-5,TRBD2,TGTGCCAGCAGACCTCAGCGGGAGTTACAAGAGACCCAGTACTTC,CASRPQRELQETQYF
TRBV7-9,NA,TRBJ2-3,TRBD2,TGTGCCAGCAGCGTCCTAGCGGGGAGCACAGATACGCAGTATTTT,CASSVLAGSTDTQYF
TRBV9,NA,TRBJ2-1,NA,TGTGCCAGCAGCGTAGGTGACAGCTCCTACAATGAGCAGTTCTTC,CASSVGDSSYNEQFF
TRBV2,once,TRBJ1-2,TRBD1,TGTGCCAGCCGAGTTCAGGGGGCCGGCTATGGCTACACCTTC,CASRVQGAGYGYTF
TRBV5-1,NA,TRBJ2-3,TRBD2,TGCGCCAGCAGCTGGGGGACTAGCGGATGGGTGGCAGATACGCAGTATTTT,CASSWGTSGWVADTQYF
TRBV12-3/TRBV12-4,NA,TRBJ1-6,NA,TGTGCCAGCAGTTCATCGGGGAATTCACCCCTCCACTTT,CASSSSGNSPLHF
TRBV28,NA,TRBJ1-5,NA,TGTGCCAGCAACCCGTACAGGGCAGGTCAGCCCCAGCATTTT,CASNPYRAGQPQHF
TRBV27,NA,TRBJ1-1,NA,TGTGCCAGCAGTTCATTCGGACAGACTGAAGCTTTCTTT,CASSSFGQTEAFF
TRBV7-9,NA,TRBJ2-5,TRBD1,TGTGCCAGCAGCCGTAGGACAGGGGCCGGCCAAGAGACCCAGTACTTC,CASSRRTGAGQETQYF
TRBV4-2,NA,TRBJ1-1,TRBD1,TGTGCCAGCAGCCAAGAGCCGGGACAGACGAACACTGAAGCTTTCTTT,CASSQEPGQTNTEAFF
TRBV7-9,NA,TRBJ1-1,NA,TGTGCCAGCAGGGCGGGCTCGCGGATCACTGAAGCTTTCTTT,CASRAGSRITEAFF
TRBV9,once,TRBJ2-7,NA,TGTGCCAGCAGCGTGGAGGGGGCGCAGGTGCAGTACTTC,CASSVEGAQVQYF
TRBV5-1,few,TRBJ1-4,NA,TGCGCCAGCAGCTTACGACAGCCTAATGAAAAACTGTTTTTT,CASSLRQPNEKLFF
TRBV5-1,NA,TRBJ2-2,TRBD2,TGCGCCAGCAGCTTGTCCAAATCTGGCGCGGGGGTGCACGGGGAGCTGTTTTTT,CASSLSKSGAGVHGELFF
TRBV28,NA,TRBJ1-5,TRBD1,TGTGCCGCCCAAACAGGGGGCAATCAGCCCCAGCATTTT,CAAQTGGNQPQHF
TRBV28,NA,TRBJ1-3,NA,TGTGCCAGCAGCCCTCTTTCGTTCTCTGGAAACACCATATATTTT,CASSPLSFSGNTIYF
TRBV5-1,once,TRBJ2-3,NA,TGCGCCAGCAGCGCGTCAGGGGGCACAGATACGCAGTATTTT,CASSASGGTDTQYF
TRBV5-6,once,TRBJ2-2,TRBD2,TGTGCCAGCAGCCGACAAGCTAGCGGGAGATCCGGGGAGCTGTTTTTT,CASSRQASGRSGELFF
TRBV19,NA,TRBJ1-1,NA,TGTGCCAGTAGTATTTCCGCTGAAGCTTTCTTT,CASSISAEAFF
TRBV7-9,once,TRBJ1-4,TRBD1,TGTGCCAGCAGCTTGGGGACAGGGGATGAAAAACTGTTTTTT,CASSLGTGDEKLFF
TRBV6-5,NA,TRBJ1-3,NA,TGTGCCAGCATCCAGGCACGAGGAAACACCATATATTTT,CASIQARGNTIYF
TRBV11-2,NA,TRBJ1-6,NA,TGTGCCAGCAGCCCCGGGTGGGGAGGCACACCCCTCCACTTT,CASSPGWGGTPLHF
TRBV10-2,NA,TRBJ2-3,TRBD2,TGCGCCAGCAGTGAGAAGACTAGCGGGAGTGCGGATACGCAGTATTTT,CASSEKTSGSADTQYF
TRBV24-1,NA,TRBJ2-1,TRBD1,TGTGCCACCAGTGATGTAGGACAGGGAAGAGGTGAGCAGTTCTTC,CATSDVGQGRGEQFF
TRBV18,NA,TRBJ2-1,TRBD1,TGTGCCAGCACGGGACAGACCTACAATGAGCAGTTCTTC,CASTGQTYNEQFF
TRBV5-1,NA,TRBJ2-7,TRBD1,TGCGCCAGCAGCCCGTCCGGGACAGGGGGCCACGAGCAGTACTTC,CASSPSGTGGHEQYF
TRBV24-1,NA,TRBJ2-1,NA,TGTGCCACCAATCACAACCACAATGAGCAGTTCTTC,CATNHNHNEQFF
TRBV6-6,NA,TRBJ2-7,NA,TGTGCCAGCACCATTCACGGCGAGCAGTACTTC,CASTIHGEQYF
TRBV27,NA,TRBJ2-1,TRBD2,TGTGCCAGCAGTCTATCCGGGACTAGCGGGGTTAAGCAGTTCTTC,CASSLSGTSGVKQFF
TRBV10-2,NA,TRBJ2-3,TRBD2,TGCGCCAGCAGTGGGCCCGGGACTAGTGATACGCAGTATTTT,CASSGPGTSDTQYF
TRBV11-2,NA,TRBJ2-5,TRBD2,TGTGCCAGCAGCTTAGATCCGGGGGGACAAGAGACCCAGTACTTC,CASSLDPGGQETQYF
TRBV11-2,NA,TRBJ2-7,TRBD2,TGTGCCAGCAGCCCTGACTGGGGGGGCGAGCAGTACTTC,CASSPDWGGEQYF
TRBV30,NA,TRBJ2-1,TRBD2,TGTGCCTGGACCCTCACTAGCGCTACCGGGCCCTACAATGAGCAGTTCTTC,CAWTLTSATGPYNEQFF
TRBV5-4,NA,TRBJ2-5,NA,TGTGCCAGCAGCTTACAACAGAAAGGGACCCAGTACTTC,CASSLQQKGTQYF
TRBV28,few,TRBJ1-2,TRBD1,TGTGCCACCGGGGACAGGGGGTATGGCTACACCTTC,CATGDRGYGYTF
TRBV19,NA,TRBJ2-2,TRBD1,TGTGCCAGTAGTCCGGGACAGGGGTTCGACACCGGGGAGCTGTTTTTT,CASSPGQGFDTGELFF
TRBV7-2,NA,TRBJ2-7,TRBD1,TGTGCCAGCAGCTTCGGGACAGGGGTCTACGAGCAGTACTTC,CASSFGTGVYEQYF
TRBV20-1,NA,TRBJ2-1,TRBD1,TGCAGTGCTAGTGGGGGGACAGGGATGACTAATGAGCAGTTCTTC,CSASGGTGMTNEQFF
TRBV27,NA,TRBJ1-3,TRBD1,TGTGCCAGCAGTCACACAGGGGCTGGAAACACCATATATTTT,CASSHTGAGNTIYF
TRBV6-5,NA,TRBJ2-7,TRBD2,TGTGCCAGCATTGCGGCGGGAGGGTACGAGCAGTACTTC,CASIAAGGYEQYF
TRBV11-3,NA,TRBJ2-3,NA,TGTGCCAGCAGCTTAGTAACGGGAACAGATACGCAGTATTTT,CASSLVTGTDTQYF
TRBV7-9,NA,TRBJ1-2,NA,TGTGCCAGCAGCTCTCGGGGGGCAGGCCATGGCTACACCTTC,CASSSRGAGHGYTF
TRBV5-4,NA,TRBJ2-5,TRBD2,TGTGCCAGCAGCTTGGGGCTAGCGGTCCAAGAGACCCAGTACTTC,CASSLGLAVQETQYF